These T cell receptor beta chains were read from a single sample in a study of CD8+CD57+ T cells in acquired aplastic anemia. TCRdb redid the calling of the reads with MiXCR, one entry per CDR3 protein. The table lists some 190,000 distinct CDR3 sequences, 40% to 55% of them singletons. Sample: sorted CD4+, CD8+, or CD8+CD57+ T cells (not recorded which) from PBMCs. These receptors were taken from a human donor in good health. Each CDR3 is given with its conserved first and last residue.

V: TRBV5-4; J: TRBJ2-7; CDR3: CASSLYFPGAGGPSIYEQYF
V: TRBV2; J: TRBJ1-2; CDR3: CASSEATGQGGGYTF
V: TRBV2; J: TRBJ2-1; CDR3: CASSGGQGVDNEQFF
V: TRBV2; J: TRBJ2-5; CDR3: CASSYSDRGETQYF
V: TRBV9; J: TRBJ2-1; CDR3: CASSLTGQGNNEQFF
V: TRBV4-1; J: TRBJ1-5; CDR3: CASSQVDMGFSNQPQHF
V: TRBV27; J: TRBJ2-7; CDR3: CASRFSRWHEQYF
V: TRBV11-2; J: TRBJ1-1; CDR3: CASSSWLGRTEAFF
V: TRBV6-1; J: TRBJ2-7; CDR3: CASSPWTRSYEQYF
V: TRBV2; J: TRBJ2-7; CDR3: CASRIGQGHEQYF
V: TRBV19; J: TRBJ1-2; CDR3: CASSIQAYGYTF
V: TRBV9; J: TRBJ2-1; CDR3: CASSDRDRDHEQFF
V: TRBV15; J: TRBJ1-6; CDR3: CATSRVGGSPLHF
V: TRBV7-9; J: TRBJ2-7; CDR3: CASSTSGRSNEQYF
V: TRBV11-1; J: TRBJ2-3; CDR3: CASSRAPSSGSSHHTQYF
V: TRBV24-1; J: TRBJ2-3; CDR3: CATSDPSTDTQYF
V: TRBV7-8; J: TRBJ2-2; CDR3: CASSLGARELFF
V: TRBV19; J: TRBJ1-2; CDR3: CASSRTDTYGYTF
V: TRBV7-6; J: TRBJ2-3; CDR3: CASSLALPTDTQYF
V: TRBV14; J: TRBJ1-2; CDR3: CASRPSTGTVSYGYTF
V: TRBV5-4; J: TRBJ1-6; CDR3: CASNSGNYNSPLHF
V: TRBV24-1; J: TRBJ2-2; CDR3: CATSGGMGVTGELFF
V: TRBV24-1; J: TRBJ2-7; CDR3: CATTISGDRDYEQYF
V: TRBV7-9; J: TRBJ2-5; CDR3: CASSLGGGRQETQYF
V: TRBV7-2; J: TRBJ2-2; CDR3: CASSDGLDGELFF
V: TRBV9; J: TRBJ2-7; CDR3: CASSVTGGADEQYF
V: TRBV2; J: TRBJ1-6; CDR3: CASSEDYANSPLHF
V: TRBV11-1; J: TRBJ2-5; CDR3: CASSLAVPPGLAGGLETQYF
V: TRBV7-2; J: TRBJ1-2; CDR3: CASSLRFQGDVTF
V: TRBV20-1; J: TRBJ1-2; CDR3: CSARASGPRDYGYTF
V: TRBV29-1; J: TRBJ1-1; CDR3: CSVVWQGGTEAFF
V: TRBV6-2/TRBV6-3; J: TRBJ1-2; CDR3: CASSRQGHNYGYTF